The T cell receptor (beta chain) under discussion was sequenced for a study of T cell responses to AZD1222 COVID-19 vaccine (dated by TCRdb to the early 2020s). Study-level background: TCR sequencing was performed for over 230 trial participants, of whom some 200 were given two doses of AZD1222 and around 26 were given two doses of MenACWY control vaccine. Trial participants were enrolled by age into 18-55, 56-69 and 70-plus year subgroups, with about 150, 27 and 61 TCR-sequenced participants respectively.

According to the germline V gene, CDR1 reads KGHSH and CDR2 reads LQKENI. CDR3 length: 16 amino acids, cysteine to phenylalanine. The kept DNA is CDR3 alone, 48 bases in frame from the first base. Germline trimming amounts to 3 bases on V and 2 bases on J, with 8 as the count of junction bases outside the gene matches. What the time point label conveys for this sample: about 28 days (+/-7) after the second vaccine dose. AZD1222 recipients given second doses at about 4 weeks or at about 12 weeks were pooled, since spike-specific TCR depth and breadth were not found to differ between the two schedules. Samples from vaccinated people were obtained from the UK trials COV001 and COV002, which included a single-blind randomized controlled phase 2/3 trial of AZD1222 (ChAdOx1 nCoV-19) in healthy adults. Trial participant PBMC samples were collected at day 0 and day 28 after the second dose for TCRbeta chain sequencing.

The CDR3 regions of human TCRbeta chains were analyzed by immunosequencing. As for the original processing: Repertoire TCRs were checked for matches against a reference library of SARS-CoV-2-specific TCRs that had been generated using the MIRA antigen-specificity platform. Breadth was defined as the fraction of unique TCRs that were SARS-CoV-2-associated. Depth was defined as the fraction of total T cells that were SARS-CoV-2-associated. Using the MIRA data, each spike-specific TCR was mapped to the spike region that the TCR reacts to and placed in a CD4 or CD8 class. Log10-transformed breadth and depth values were compared by one-way ANOVA with Sidak's multiple comparisons tests. TCRdb took over this immuneACCESS table, retaining in-frame rearrangements with V and J assigned. Such tables are incomplete; in checked studies, under half of the missing clones stem from an unresolved V gene, and the remainder is unexplained. V and J calls and clone size are those listed in that table; D and trimming were worked out from the DNA. This sample comprises about 130,000 clones, 75% to 95% of them detected only once. Of the sample, about 2.1% is held by the ten largest clones.

The study at large found these results: A significant rise in spike-specific TCR breadth and depth was observed after two AZD1222 doses relative to day 0 and relative to MenACWY recipients. Reportedly, almost half of the unique spike-specific TCRs recognized epitopes lying outside the regions that are mutated in the B.1.351 and B.1.1.7 variants. Conclusions about previously exposed vaccinees are limited because only six or seven AZD1222 recipients were SARS-CoV-2 seropositive at baseline. The vaccine-associated CD4 TCRs covered the entire spike protein, and the dominant responses fell in regions 160-218 and 743-854. Participants were mostly white British, with more females than males. The authors suggested clonal diversity may have been underestimated. Because no day 14 peak-response samples were available, the repertoires could be characterized only after the peak T cell response. The 56-69-year group was small, and its depth increase did not reach significance, likely because of low power.

Of note for this clone: The target of this receptor is not known. No clone much larger than this one lies a single base away; base qualities are absent.

The V gene is TRBV18 and the J gene is TRBJ1-1; the central 8 bases match TRBD1. This specimen was peripheral blood, taken 28 days after the second AZD1222 dose. The origin of this receptor is an adult who received the AZD1222 COVID-19 vaccine. The CDR3 reads CASSPGQGKSNTEAFF. The nucleotide sequence reads as follows: TGTGCCAGCTCACCTGGACAGGGAAAATCAAACACTGAAGCTTTCTTT. Beyond the CDR3, the reference TRBV18 and TRBJ1-1 genes provide the residues; the full variable domain reads: NAGVMQNPRHLVRRRGQEARLRCSPMKGHSHVYWYRQLPEEGLKFMVYLQKENIIDESGMPKERFSAEFPKEGPSILRIQQVVRGDSAAYFCASSPGQGKSNTEAFFGQGTRLTVV.